The T cell receptor beta chain described here comes from a study of blood T cell repertoires in COVID-19. Looking at the study overall: Samples taken during acute and convalescent COVID-19 were collected in the United States, Italy and Spain. Sources were T cells, B-cell-depleted T cells, or PBMCs; the material itself was cDNA or gDNA.

V was pared by 4 bases and J by 7 bases, with 11 bases between. The CDR3 contains 12 residues. CDR1 is LNHDA, CDR2 SQIVND, per germline (reference sequence). Authors' methods: Counts of nucleated cells, estimated from reference gene primer amplification, were obtained. Clones were sequenced by immunoSEQ multiplex PCR, and TCRdb holds only the in-frame ones, with some missing. V, J and clone size were drawn from that table, and D and trimming were deduced from the DNA. The sample records about 150,000 clones, 88% being singletons. Sample: peripheral blood. The J gene is TRBJ2-7, the V gene TRBV19; D is ambiguous. The receptor comes from a man aged 50 to 59 who had recovered from COVID-19. CDR3 region: CASSTGFLEQYF. The CDR3 nucleotides read TGTGCCAGTAGTACAGGATTCCTGGAGCAGTACTTC.